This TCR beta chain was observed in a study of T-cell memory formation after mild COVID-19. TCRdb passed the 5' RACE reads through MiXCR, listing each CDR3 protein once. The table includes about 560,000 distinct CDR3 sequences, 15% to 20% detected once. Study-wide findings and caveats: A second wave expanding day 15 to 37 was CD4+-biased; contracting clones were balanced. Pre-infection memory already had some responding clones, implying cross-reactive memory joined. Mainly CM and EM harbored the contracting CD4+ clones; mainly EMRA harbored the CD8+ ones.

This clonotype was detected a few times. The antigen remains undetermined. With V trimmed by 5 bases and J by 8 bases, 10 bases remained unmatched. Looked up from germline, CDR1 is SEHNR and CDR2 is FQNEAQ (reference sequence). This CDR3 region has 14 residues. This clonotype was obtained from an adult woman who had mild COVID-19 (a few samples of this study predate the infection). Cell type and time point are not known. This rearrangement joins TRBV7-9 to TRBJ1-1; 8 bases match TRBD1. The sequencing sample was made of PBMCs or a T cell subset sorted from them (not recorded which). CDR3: CASSDTGGTGEAFF. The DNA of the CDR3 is TGTGCCAGCAGCGACACAGGGGGGACGGGGGAAGCTTTCTTT.